The next 23 T cell receptor beta chains were all read from a single sample in a study of blood T cell repertoires in COVID-19. Sequenced by immunoSEQ multiplex PCR; TCRdb stores in-frame clones only, minus some. The table shows roughly 250,000 clones, with approximately 83% occurring only once. Sequenced material: peripheral blood. All receptors derive from a woman aged 80 or older with acute or convalescent COVID-19.

The chain uses TRBV28 and TRBJ1-3; D might be TRBD1 (5 bases). V was clipped by 5 bases and J by 2 bases, with 13 bases between them. Germline CDR1 reads MDHEN; CDR2 reads SYDVKM. This CDR3 comprises 15 residues. The chain's CDR3 is CASSPPGGTGNTIYF. The CDR3 DNA follows: TGTGCCAGCAGTCCGCCCGGGGGGACTGGAAACACCATATATTTT.

This clone occurred once. This chain links TRBV4-1 with TRBJ2-3, with 10 bases that match TRBD2. The CDR3 is 17 amino acids. J lost 2 bases, V lost 5 bases, and 10 bases had no gene match. Germline CDR1 is MGHRA and CDR2 is YSYEKL. Here the CDR3 reads CASSLGGSGGTTDTQYF. Written as DNA, the CDR3 is TGCGCCAGCAGCTTAGGGGGTAGCGGGGGGACCACAGATACGCAGTATTTT.

The chain carries TRBV15 and TRBJ2-5, with 12 bases matching TRBD2. Germline CDR1 LNHNV, CDR2 YYDKDF (reference sequence). CDR3 size: 17 residues. After removal of 1 base from V and 5 bases from J, the junction contained 8 bases not matched to a gene. CDR3 in DNA: TGTGCCACCAGCAGAGTTTTCACTAGCGGGGGGCAGGAGACCCAGTACTTC. Its protein product is CATSRVFTSGGQETQYF.

This chain links TRBV2 with TRBJ2-7; 7 bases map to TRBD1. Germline V gives CDR1 SNHLY, CDR2 FYNNEI. V trimming: 5 bases; J trimming: 2 bases; junction bases outside the gene matches: 6. The CDR3 is 14 residues long. CDR3 DNA: TGTGCCAGCAGTACGCGGACAGGACCCTACGAGCAGTACTTC. This codes for CASSTRTGPYEQYF. Looking up the rest from reference TRBV2 and TRBJ2-7 gives the full variable domain: EPEVTQTPSHQVTQMGQEVILRCVPISNHLYFYWYRQILGQKVEFLVSFYNNEISEKSEIFDDQFSVERPDGSNFTLKIRSTKLEDSAMYFCASSTRTGPYEQYFGPGTRLTVT.

V usage is TRBV3-1 (or the pseudogene TRBV3-2) and J usage is TRBJ2-7; possibly TRBD1 for D (5 bases). Trimming took 8 bases from V and 0 from J, leaving 8 bases between them. Germline V lookup: CDR1 LGHDT, CDR2 YNNKEL (reference sequence). The CDR3 spans 12 residues. CDR3 DNA sequence: TGTGCCAGCTCAGGGAACTCCTACGAGCAGTACTTC. Its protein product is CASSGNSYEQYF.

With regard to this clone: The junction departs from germline at one end; a sequencing error may be responsible. The V and J genes are TRBV7-7 and TRBJ2-5, with 8 bases identical to TRBD1. This CDR3 has 15 residues. Germline V CDR1 and CDR2: SSHAT, FNYEAQ (reference sequence). CDR3 sequence: CASSLAGGPRETQYF. The CDR3 region has the DNA TGTGCTAGCAGCTTAGCAGGGGGCCCCAGAGAGACCCAGTACTTC.

The rearrangement uses TRBV18 and TRBJ2-7, with TRBD1 as a possible D gene (6 bases). V lost 4 bases, J lost 0 bases, and 10 bases lay in between. Germline V gene sequence: CDR1 KGHSH, CDR2 LQKENI. This CDR3 spans 14 amino acids. The CDR3 region has the DNA TGTGCCAGCTCACTCGGGACAAACTCCTACGAGCAGTACTTC. It encodes CASSLGTNSYEQYF.

This rearrangement joins TRBV6-5 to TRBJ1-1; D is possibly TRBD1 (5 bases). CDR1 is MNHEY, CDR2 SVGAGI, per germline. Between the trimmed V and J ends, which lost 6 bases and 2 bases, there was a span of 13 bases. This CDR3 is built from 14 residues. Here the CDR3 DNA reads TGTGCCAGCAGCGCCGGAGGGGCCAACACTGAAGCTTTCTTT. Encoded protein: CASSAGGANTEAFF.

The chain couples TRBV7-9 to TRBJ2-1; D is unclear. The V end was cut by 3 bases, the J end by 2 bases, with 11 bases between. This CDR3 contains 15 residues. Germline assignment: CDR1 SEHNR and CDR2 FQNEAQ (reference sequence). CDR3 coding DNA: TGTGCCAGCAGCTTCGCTCGAGCCCCCTACAATGAGCAGTTCTTC. The encoded protein is CASSFARAPYNEQFF.

Many counts were recorded for this clone. The chain joins TRBV5-1 to TRBJ2-2; 7 nucleotides align to TRBD1. V lost 4 bases to trimming and J lost 6 bases; unmatched junction nucleotides: 3. This CDR3 comprises 13 residues. Germline V gene data show CDR1 as SGHRS and CDR2 as YFSETQ. Written as DNA, the CDR3 is TGCGCCAGCAGCCAAGACAGGGCCGGGGAGCTGTTTTTT. It encodes CASSQDRAGELFF.

This clone showed up just once. This rearrangement joins TRBV30 to TRBJ1-6; D remains ambiguous. Germline CDR1 reads GTSNPN; CDR2 reads SVGIG (reference sequence). CDR3 length equals 12 residues. Trimming shortened V by 3 bases and J by 11 bases, and 11 bases separated the two germline ends. The CDR3 bases are TGTGCCTGGAGCCGCAAGGAGCCACCCCTCCACTTT. It codes for CAWSRKEPPLHF. Supplemented by reference TRBV30 and TRBJ1-6, the full variable domain reads SQTIHQWPATLVQPVGSPLSLECTVEGTSNPNLYWYRQAAGRGLQLLFYSVGIGQISSEVPQNLSASRPQDRQFILSSKKLLLSDSGFYLCAWSRKEPPLHFGNGTRLTVT.

The CDR3 nucleotides are TGTGCCAGCGGATCGGACAGGGGAATGGACAATGAGCAGTTCTTC. Translation gives CASGSDRGMDNEQFF. The chain combines TRBV28 with TRBJ2-1; 9 bases align to TRBD1. The V gene's germline CDR1 is MDHEN and CDR2 SYDVKM. V dropped 8 bases and J dropped 5; count of bases not matched to a gene: 10. The CDR3 has 15 amino acids.

This clone appeared a few times. The chain employs TRBV2 and TRBJ1-1; unclear D gene. The CDR3 has 15 amino acids. V was cut by 6 bases and J by 4 bases, with 18 bases left in between. Germline values: CDR1 SNHLY, CDR2 FYNNEI. CDR3 residues: CASRPVKGGSTEAFF. The CDR3 nucleotides read TGTGCCAGCAGGCCAGTCAAGGGTGGGAGCACTGAAGCTTTCTTT.

In this sample, this clone turned up many times. V usage is TRBV28 and J usage is TRBJ2-7; D is perhaps TRBD1 (6 bases). This CDR3 has 13 residues. The V end was cut by 4 bases, the J end by 3 bases, with 10 bases between. Germline V gives CDR1 MDHEN, CDR2 SYDVKM. The CDR3 reads CASSSQGFYEQYF. The CDR3 DNA follows: TGTGCCAGCAGTTCACAGGGTTTCTACGAGCAGTACTTC.

The chain recombines TRBV6-1 with TRBJ2-7; 7 bases fit TRBD1. The CDR3 has 13 amino acids. Germline CDR1 reads MNHNS; CDR2 reads SASEGT. Germline trimming cut 3 bases from V and 11 bases from J; bases unmatched to any gene: 10. The CDR3 nucleotides read TGTGCCAGCAGTGAGAGGACAGGTCTTACCGAGTACTTC. Its translation: CASSERTGLTEYF.

The CDR3 nucleotides read TGTGCCATCATTCCGGACAGGGGGCGCATCGATGAGCAGTTCTTC. Amino acid sequence: CAIIPDRGRIDEQFF. The J gene is TRBJ2-1, the V gene TRBV10-3, with 11 bases that match TRBD1. V was pared by 7 bases and J by 8 bases, with 10 bases of the junction left unmatched. CDR1 ENHRY and CDR2 SYGVKD come from the germline V gene. CDR3 length: 15 amino acids.

This clone has only one observation. V gene TRBV11-2 combines with J gene TRBJ2-2, with 7 bases fitting TRBD1. The trim removed 5 bases at V and 3 bases at J, leaving 6 bases unmatched. The CDR3 spans 15 residues. Per the germline V gene, CDR1 is SGHAT and CDR2 is FQNNGV. CDR3 amino acids: CASSGRQGYTGELFF. The DNA for the CDR3 is TGTGCCAGCAGCGGGCGACAGGGATACACCGGGGAGCTGTTTTTT.

Concerning this clone: At one end the junction does not follow the germline gene, possibly because of a read error. V usage is TRBV6-1 and J usage is TRBJ1-2; 10 bases agree with TRBD1. Germline CDR1 MNHNS, CDR2 SASEGT. CDR3 length: 12 amino acids. CDR3 loop: CASSDRDRGQTF. The DNA of the CDR3 is TGTGCCAGCAGTGACCGGGACAGGGGCCAAACTTTC.

The chain uses TRBV2 and TRBJ2-1; TRBD2 matches at 10 bases. The J segment lost 10 bases and the V segment lost 4 bases, leaving 10 bases of the junction unmatched. This CDR3 region has 15 residues. Germline V gives CDR1 SNHLY, CDR2 FYNNEI. CDR3 loop: CASSVESGGAGEQFF. CDR3 coding DNA: TGTGCCAGCAGTGTGGAAAGCGGGGGGGCAGGGGAGCAGTTCTTC.

The chain carries TRBV4-2 and TRBJ2-1; D may be TRBD1 (6 bases). Germline V gene data show CDR1 as LGHNA and CDR2 as YNFKEQ. V shed 0 bases and J shed 4 bases, with 13 bases lying between them. The length of the CDR3 is 16 residues. The CDR3 coding sequence is TGTGCCAGCAGCCAAGATTTCCAGGGGAGTTACAATGAGCAGTTCTTC. Its translation is CASSQDFQGSYNEQFF.

The chain carries TRBV5-1 and TRBJ2-5, with D maybe TRBD2 (6 bases). The CDR3 sequence is 15 residues long. Germline assignment: CDR1 SGHRS and CDR2 YFSETQ. Deletions cut 0 bases from V and 1 base from J, with 10 bases between. DNA for the CDR3: TGCGCCAGCAGCTTGGGGGGGGATCTCCAAGAGACCCAGTACTTC. This codes for CASSLGGDLQETQYF.

This clone was seen once. This rearrangement joins TRBV7-9 to TRBJ2-4, with D uncertain. The V gene's germline CDR1 is SEHNR and CDR2 FQNEAQ (reference sequence). The germline V and J ends were trimmed by 7 bases and 1 base, with 26 bases remaining between them. The CDR3 is 19 amino acids. CDR3 nucleotides: TGTGCCAGCACCCCCTCGCGCGAAGGAGATACCAAGGCCAAAAACATTCAGTACTTC. Translated: CASTPSREGDTKAKNIQYF.

The rearrangement joins TRBV27 to TRBJ1-6; TRBD1 is a possible D gene (5 bases). This CDR3 comprises 12 residues. V dropped 3 bases and J dropped 10 bases, with 7 bases sitting between them. Germline CDR1 reads MNHEY; CDR2 reads SMNVEV (reference sequence). The CDR3: CASSLKGSPLHF. In DNA form, the CDR3 reads TGTGCCAGCAGTTTGAAGGGGTCACCCCTCCACTTT.